This T cell receptor beta chain was recovered during a study of siplizumab effects on memory and regulatory T cells. Kept together in coculture, the mixed lymphocyte reaction cells spent 6 days at 37°C. The authors labelled responder PBMCs with CFSE and stimulator PBMCs with Violet Dye, and mixed them 1:1. The data were produced by immunoSEQ multiplex PCR, yet TCRdb's version contains in-frame clones alone and is incomplete. The sample lists 15,000 to 20,000 clones; roughly 49% were seen once. By sample fraction, this clone is medium-sized. The antigen is unknown. The sample taken for sequencing was CFSE-low (dividing) CD4+ T cells sorted from an allogeneic mixed lymphocyte reaction. The clonotype originates from a human donor in good health; the cells came from an allogeneic mixed lymphocyte reaction.

The CDR3 here is CASSIQDGYGYTF. In DNA form, the CDR3 reads TGTGCCAGCAGTATCCAGGACGGATATGGCTACACCTTC. The V and J genes are TRBV6-6 and TRBJ1-2; D is uncertain. This CDR3 comprises 13 residues. V was clipped by 5 bases and J by 5 bases, with 12 bases between them. Germline assignment: CDR1 MNHNY and CDR2 SVGAGI (reference sequence).